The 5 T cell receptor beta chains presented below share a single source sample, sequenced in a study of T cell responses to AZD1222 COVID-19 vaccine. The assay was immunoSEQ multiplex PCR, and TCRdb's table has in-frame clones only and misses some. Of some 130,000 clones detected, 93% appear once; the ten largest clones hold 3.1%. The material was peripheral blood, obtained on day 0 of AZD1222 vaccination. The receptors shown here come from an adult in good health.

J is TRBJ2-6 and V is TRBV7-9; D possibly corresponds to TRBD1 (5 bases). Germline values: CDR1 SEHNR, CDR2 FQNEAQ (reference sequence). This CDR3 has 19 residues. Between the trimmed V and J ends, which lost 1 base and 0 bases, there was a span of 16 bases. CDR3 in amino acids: CASSLVVRGSISGANVLTF. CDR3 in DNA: TGTGCCAGCAGCTTAGTAGTAAGGGGATCGATCTCTGGGGCCAACGTCCTGACTTTC.

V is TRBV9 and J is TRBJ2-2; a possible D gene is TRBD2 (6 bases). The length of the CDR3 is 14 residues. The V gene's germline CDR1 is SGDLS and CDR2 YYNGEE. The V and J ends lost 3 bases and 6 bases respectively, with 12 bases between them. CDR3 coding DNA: TGTGCCAGCAGCGGGTTTAGCGGTTCCGGGGAGCTGTTTTTT. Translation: CASSGFSGSGELFF.

CDR3 sequence reads: CASSYGLAGGFHEQYF. CDR3 bases: TGTGCCAGCAGTTACGGACTAGCGGGAGGGTTCCACGAGCAGTACTTC. The chain is built from TRBV6-5 and TRBJ2-7; 15 nucleotides agree with TRBD2. V shed 2 bases, J shed 5 bases, and the junction held 4 bases outside the gene matches. In germline, CDR1 is MNHEY, CDR2 SVGAGI. This CDR3 comprises 16 residues.

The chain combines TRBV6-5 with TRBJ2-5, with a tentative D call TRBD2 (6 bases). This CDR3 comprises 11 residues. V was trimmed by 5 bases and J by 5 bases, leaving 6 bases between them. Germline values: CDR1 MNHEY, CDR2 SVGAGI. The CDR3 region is CASSRGETQYF. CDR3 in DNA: TGTGCCAGCAGTCGGGGGGAGACCCAGTACTTC.

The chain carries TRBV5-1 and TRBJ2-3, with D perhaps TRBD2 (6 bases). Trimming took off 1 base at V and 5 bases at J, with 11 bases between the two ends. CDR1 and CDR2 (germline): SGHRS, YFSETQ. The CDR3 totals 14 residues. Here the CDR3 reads CASSLSGVEDTQYF. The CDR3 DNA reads TGCGCCAGCAGCTTGTCGGGAGTTGAAGATACGCAGTATTTT. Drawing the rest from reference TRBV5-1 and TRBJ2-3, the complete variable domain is KAGVTQTPRYLIKTRGQQVTLSCSPISGHRSVSWYQQTPGQGLQFLFEYFSETQRNKGNFPGRFSGRQFSNSRSEMNVSTLELGDSALYLCASSLSGVEDTQYFGPGTRLTVL.